This T cell receptor (beta chain) was profiled in a study of T cells in Graves' hyperthyroidism and ophthalmopathy. RNA transcripts gave rise to amplified TCR beta CDR3 regions. The HTBI primer set served for first-round RT-PCR of the TCR CDR3. TCRdb independently ran MiXCR on the multiplex PCR reads; one entry per CDR3 protein. This table holds more than 450,000 distinct CDR3 sequences, about 15% found once. Whole-study findings and limits: The model forecast ophthalmopathy, anticipating it by a median about 6.5 months before onset.

CDR1 is SQVTM, CDR2 ANQGSEA, per germline. Trimming took 0 bases from V and 5 from J, leaving 13 bases between them. The CDR3 runs to 15 residues. Concerning this clonotype itself: Its antigen is currently unknown.

Patients were aged 18 to 65, had disease duration under 2 months, and had newly diagnosed hyperthyroidism. This TCR derives from a woman between 35 and 50 years old with Graves' hyperthyroidism. The J gene is TRBJ2-2, the V gene TRBV29-1; D is possibly TRBD1 (6 bases). The sample was blood. CDR3 sequence (DNA): TGCAGCGTTGAAGAAACAGGGTGGCTGACCGGGGAGCTGTTTTTT. It translates to CSVEETGWLTGELFF.